Presented here are 24 T cell receptor beta chains from one specimen sequenced in a study of response to subunit inactivated influenza vaccine. MiXCR, applied by TCRdb to the RT-PCR reads, yields one record per CDR3 protein. The data contain some 480,000 distinct CDR3 sequences, approximately 11% of them singletons. The source was PBMCs from blood, collected roughly 48 days after vaccination. Receptors were obtained from a man aged 50-59 years who received an inactivated influenza vaccine.

In this sample, this clonotype turned up many times. Written as DNA, the CDR3 is TGCAGCGCAATCACAGGGGGGTCCTACGAGCAGTACTTC. Translation gives CSAITGGSYEQYF. The chain joins TRBV29-1 to TRBJ2-7; TRBD1 matches at 8 bases. V shed 7 bases and J 1 base; nucleotides not matched to a gene: 6. The CDR3 loop spans 13 amino acids. Germline V gives CDR1 SQVTM, CDR2 ANQGSEA.

This clonotype turned up a few times. The chain employs TRBV3-1 and TRBJ2-1; D gene unclear. This CDR3 region has 17 residues. V was shortened by 2 bases and J by 0 bases, with 14 bases between the two germline ends. The V gene's germline CDR1 is LGHDT and CDR2 YNNKEL (reference sequence). In DNA form, the CDR3 reads TGTGCCAGCAGCCAATTACCGGATTTACGCTCCTACAATGAGCAGTTCTTC. Its protein product is CASSQLPDLRSYNEQFF.

This clonotype showed up many times. The rearrangement joins TRBV5-1 to TRBJ2-1, with TRBD1 matching over 10 bases. The CDR3 is made up of 16 amino acids. Germline trimming cut 4 bases from V and 6 bases from J; bases unmatched to any gene: 10. Per the germline V gene, CDR1 is SGHRS and CDR2 is YFSETQ. The CDR3: CASSVTGTGVGNEQFF. Here the CDR3 DNA reads TGCGCCAGCAGCGTGACCGGGACAGGGGTGGGCAATGAGCAGTTCTTC. The whole variable domain, filled in from reference TRBV5-1 and TRBJ2-1, reads KAGVTQTPRYLIKTRGQQVTLSCSPISGHRSVSWYQQTPGQGLQFLFEYFSETQRNKGNFPGRFSGRQFSNSRSEMNVSTLELGDSALYLCASSVTGTGVGNEQFFGPGTRLTVL.

This clonotype occurred a few times. The V call is TRBV4-3, the J call TRBJ2-7; D ambiguous. The germline V gene has CDR1 LGHNA and CDR2 YSLEER. This CDR3 is built from 18 residues. The V end was cut by 8 bases, the J end by 4 bases, with 30 bases between. The CDR3 reads CASPYRWWQAPDPYEQYF. CDR3 nucleotides: TGCGCCAGCCCGTATCGTTGGTGGCAGGCACCTGATCCATACGAGCAGTACTTC.

This clonotype was recorded a few times. This chain joins TRBV3-1 and TRBJ1-6; 7 bases align to TRBD1. This CDR3 region has 16 residues. V was clipped by 3 bases and J by 5 bases; unmatched bases: 7. Germline values: CDR1 LGHDT, CDR2 YNNKEL (reference sequence). In nucleotides, the CDR3 is TGTGCCAGCAGCCACCGACAGGGAATGAATAATTCACCCCTCCACTTT. Translating it yields CASSHRQGMNNSPLHF.

The table lists this clonotype with a few counts. V usage is TRBV20-1 and J usage is TRBJ2-7, with D perhaps TRBD1 or TRBD2 (5 bases each). CDR1 DFQATT and CDR2 SNEGSKA come from the germline V gene (reference sequence). The CDR3 extends over 12 amino acids. Trimming removed 8 bases at V and 6 bases at J, with 17 bases between. The CDR3 DNA sequence: TGCAGTCCGGGGCCAAACCCACCCGAGCAGTACTTC. It encodes CSPGPNPPEQYF.

This clonotype occurred many times. The V call is TRBV12-3 or TRBV12-4, the J call TRBJ1-1, with 7 bases lining up with TRBD1. The CDR3 is 15 residues long. Unmatched junction bases numbered 7, after V lost 5 bases and J lost 1 base. DNA of the CDR3: TGTGCCAGCAGTCCCGCAGGGGGAGAGAACACTGAAGCTTTCTTT. It encodes CASSPAGGENTEAFF.

This clonotype was seen repeatedly, ten times or more. The J gene is TRBJ2-3, the V gene TRBV7-2; 12 bases are shared with TRBD2. This CDR3 comprises 16 residues. Germline-derived CDR1 and CDR2 are SGHTA and FQGNSA. V dropped 4 bases and J dropped 4; count of bases not matched to a gene: 6. CDR3 bases: TGTGCCAGCAGCTACAGACTAGCGGGAGCTGCAGATACGCAGTATTTT. Translating gives CASSYRLAGAADTQYF.

The table lists this clonotype with a few counts. The gene calls are TRBV7-9 and TRBJ1-3; D is undetermined. The V gene lost 5 bases and the J gene lost 4 bases, with 12 bases spanning the gap. Germline V gene data show CDR1 as SEHNR and CDR2 as FQNEAQ (reference sequence). CDR3 length: 14 residues. This CDR3 is CASSRTGLGNTIYF. DNA for the CDR3: TGTGCCAGCAGCCGGACTGGGCTGGGAAACACCATATATTTT. The whole variable domain, remainder taken from reference TRBV7-9 and TRBJ1-3, is DTGVSQNPRHKITKRGQNVTFRCDPISEHNRLYWYRQTLGQGPEFLTYFQNEAQLEKSRLLSDRFSAERPKGSFSTLEIQRTEQGDSAMYLCASSRTGLGNTIYFGEGSWLTVV.

This clonotype was counted only a few times. In DNA, the CDR3 is TGTGCCAGCAGCTTGATAGCGGCTAGCACAGATACGCAGTATTTT. Translating gives CASSLIAASTDTQYF. The gene calls are TRBV7-2 and TRBJ2-3; weak D call: TRBD2 (6 bases). The CDR3 length is 15 residues. CDR1 SGHTA and CDR2 FQGNSA come from the germline V gene. Trimming removed 3 bases from V and 0 bases from J, with 10 bases in between.

The table lists this clonotype with a few counts. The rearrangement joins TRBV10-3 to TRBJ1-5; weak D call: TRBD1 (6 bases). The V end lost 2 bases, the J end lost 2 bases, and 10 bases lay between the germline ends. The CDR3 contains 15 residues. Per the germline V gene, CDR1 is ENHRY and CDR2 is SYGVKD. The CDR3 here is CAISEMTGRNQPQHF. The CDR3 DNA follows: TGTGCCATCAGTGAGATGACAGGCCGCAATCAGCCCCAGCATTTT.

The V call is TRBV27, the J call TRBJ2-1; 9 bases align to TRBD1. V gave up 3 bases and J gave up 9 bases; unmatched junction bases: 6. CDR3 length: 14 amino acids. CDR1 is MNHEY and CDR2 is SMNVEV in the germline V gene (reference sequence). CDR3 in amino acids: CASSFGTGLSEQFF. CDR3 coding DNA: TGTGCCAGCAGTTTTGGGACAGGGTTAAGTGAGCAGTTCTTC.

This clonotype was observed many times. The rearrangement links TRBV5-6 to TRBJ2-7; D remains ambiguous. The germline gives CDR1 SGHDT, CDR2 YYEEEE. The CDR3 covers 11 residues. Trimming cost V 4 bases and J 7 bases, with 9 bases left between them. Written as DNA, the CDR3 is TGTGCCAGCAGCATTCTGGGGGAGCAGTACTTC. Residues: CASSILGEQYF.

The rearrangement uses TRBV7-9 and TRBJ2-7; a possible D gene is TRBD1 (6 bases). The CDR3 loop spans 14 amino acids. Trimming removed 0 bases at V and 2 bases at J, with 8 bases between. CDR1 SEHNR and CDR2 FQNEAQ come from the germline V gene (reference sequence). DNA for the CDR3: TGTGCCAGCAGCTTAGCGCGACAGGCCTACGAGCAGTACTTC. It specifies CASSLARQAYEQYF.

This clonotype was counted only a few times. This chain links TRBV4-2 with TRBJ2-4, with D maybe TRBD2 (7 bases). Trimming stripped 6 bases from V and 16 bases from J, with 22 bases between. CDR3 length: 13 residues. CDR1 is LGHNA, CDR2 YNFKEQ, per germline. The DNA of the CDR3 is TGTGCCAGCAGTGGGTTTCGGGGGGCGGTAATCTACTTC. Its protein is CASSGFRGAVIYF.

This clonotype was recorded at least ten times. This chain links TRBV7-9 with TRBJ1-2, with 7 nucleotides matching TRBD1. Germline CDR1 is SEHNR and CDR2 is FQNEAQ (reference sequence). The CDR3 runs to 13 residues. V lost 5 bases to trimming and J lost 2 bases; unmatched junction nucleotides: 2. CDR3 nucleotide sequence: TGTGCCAGCAGCCTACAGGGGAACTATGGCTACACCTTC. As protein: CASSLQGNYGYTF. The full variable domain, in which reference TRBV7-9 and TRBJ1-2 provide the parts outside the CDR3, is DTGVSQNPRHKITKRGQNVTFRCDPISEHNRLYWYRQTLGQGPEFLTYFQNEAQLEKSRLLSDRFSAERPKGSFSTLEIQRTEQGDSAMYLCASSLQGNYGYTFGSGTRLTVV.

The chain combines TRBV7-8 with TRBJ2-3; D not resolved. Germline CDR1 reads SGHVS; CDR2 reads FQNEAQ. Trimming shortened V by 7 bases and J by 2 bases, and 10 bases separated the two germline ends. This CDR3 contains 13 residues. CDR3 amino acids: CASNPGITDTQYF. The CDR3 DNA reads as TGTGCCAGCAACCCTGGGATCACAGATACGCAGTATTTT.

This chain connects TRBV12-3 or TRBV12-4 to TRBJ2-7, with TRBD1 identical over 9 bases. The length of the CDR3 is 15 residues. J lost 3 bases, V lost 6 bases, and 9 bases had no gene match. The CDR3 spells CASSPGQGTYYEQYF. The CDR3 DNA follows: TGTGCCAGCAGCCCTGGACAGGGGACATACTACGAGCAGTACTTC.

In its sample, this clonotype was seen a few times. The rearrangement uses TRBV5-1 and TRBJ2-7; TRBD1 is a possible D gene (6 bases). CDR1 is SGHRS and CDR2 is YFSETQ in the germline V gene. The CDR3 spans 17 residues. The ends were cut back, 4 bases at V and 2 bases at J, with 22 bases in the middle. Here the CDR3 reads CASSRSATGSYTYEQYF. CDR3 bases: TGCGCCAGCAGCCGGTCAGCAACAGGGTCCTATACCTACGAGCAGTACTTC.

This clonotype has ten or more counts. The rearrangement joins TRBV6-8 to TRBJ2-1, with D possibly matching TRBD2 (6 bases). This CDR3 region has 17 residues. V gave up 0 bases and J gave up 1 base, with 13 bases separating them. The germline V gene encodes CDR1 MNHGY and CDR2 SAAAGT. CDR3 sequence: CASSYSPSAFSYNEQFF. The CDR3 bases are TGTGCCAGCAGTTACTCCCCTAGCGCGTTTTCCTACAATGAGCAGTTCTTC.

This clonotype was counted between two and nine times. The chain recombines TRBV29-1 with TRBJ1-1; weak D call: TRBD1 (5 bases). The CDR3 totals 14 residues. Trimming shortened V by 2 bases and J by 1 base, and 11 bases separated the two germline ends. The V gene's germline CDR1 is SQVTM and CDR2 ANQGSEA. The CDR3 loop is CSVERTRPNTEAFF. The CDR3 nucleotides read TGCAGCGTTGAAAGGACAAGACCGAACACTGAAGCTTTCTTT.

The sample holds many counts of this clonotype. The chain uses TRBV9 and TRBJ2-2; the match to TRBD1 covers 8 bases. Germline V lookup: CDR1 SGDLS, CDR2 YYNGEE. V lost 0 bases and J lost 0; bases outside the gene matches: 1. The CDR3 totals 16 residues. CDR3 bases: TGTGCCAGCAGCGTAGGACAGGGGTCGAACACCGGGGAGCTGTTTTTT. Its protein product is CASSVGQGSNTGELFF.

In this sample, this clonotype turned up many times. The rearrangement links TRBV12-3 or TRBV12-4 to TRBJ2-3; 10 bases are a match to TRBD1. The trim removed 6 bases at V and 3 bases at J, leaving 6 bases unmatched. This CDR3 spans 15 amino acids. The CDR3 reads CASSRTGQGTDTQYF. CDR3 nucleotide sequence: TGTGCCAGCAGCCGAACGGGACAGGGGACAGATACGCAGTATTTT.

In its sample, this clonotype was seen a few times. The V and J genes are TRBV11-2 and TRBJ2-5; 9 positions match TRBD2. The CDR3 sequence is 16 residues long. The trim removed 1 base at V and 2 bases at J, leaving 5 bases unmatched. Germline CDR1 is SGHAT and CDR2 is FQNNGV. This CDR3 reads CASSLVAGGSQETQYF. DNA of the CDR3: TGTGCCAGCAGCTTAGTTGCGGGGGGGAGTCAAGAGACCCAGTACTTC.